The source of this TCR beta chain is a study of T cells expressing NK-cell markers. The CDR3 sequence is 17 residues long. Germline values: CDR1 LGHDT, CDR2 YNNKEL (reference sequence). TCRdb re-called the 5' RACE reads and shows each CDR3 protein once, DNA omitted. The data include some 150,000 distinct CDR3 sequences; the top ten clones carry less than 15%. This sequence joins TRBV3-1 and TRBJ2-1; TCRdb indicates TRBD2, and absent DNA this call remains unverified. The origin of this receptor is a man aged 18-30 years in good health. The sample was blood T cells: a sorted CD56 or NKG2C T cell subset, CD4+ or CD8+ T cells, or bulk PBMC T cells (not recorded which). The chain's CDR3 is CASSQDPISGLYNEQFF.